This T cell receptor (beta chain) was sequenced for a study of T cell changes during pregnancy in multiple sclerosis. The table came from immunoSEQ multiplex PCR; TCRdb's copy has only in-frame clones and leaves some out. Of some 120,000 clones in the sample, approximately 90% were seen once. The TCR originated in a female donor with multiple sclerosis, enrolled in a pregnancy study. The sample consisted of peripheral blood, taken in the third trimester of pregnancy.

CDR3 amino acids: CASSRDSPLGNTIYF. DNA for the CDR3: TGTGCCAGCAGCCGGGACAGCCCCTTGGGAAACACCATATATTTT. V usage is TRBV9 and J usage is TRBJ1-3, with 7 bases lining up with TRBD1. The CDR3 runs 15 residues. J was trimmed by 4 bases and V by 4 bases; bases with no gene match: 8. Germline V lookup: CDR1 SGDLS, CDR2 YYNGEE.